This entry concerns a single T cell receptor (beta chain). Its target is unknown. Germline V lookup: CDR1 SNHLY, CDR2 FYNNEI. Trimming took 9 bases from V and 0 from J, leaving 15 bases between them. This CDR3 has 15 residues. TCRdb keeps only in-frame clones here, not all; method: immunoSEQ multiplex PCR. The sample lists about 9,900 clones, more than 35% occurring once. The authors kept the mixed lymphocyte reaction cells in coculture at 37°C for 6 days. This entry belongs to a study of siplizumab effects on memory and regulatory T cells. The rearrangement joins TRBV2 to TRBJ1-5, with TRBD1 as a possible D gene (6 bases). The TCR sequence derives from a human donor in good health; the cells came from an allogeneic mixed lymphocyte reaction. Sequenced sample: CFSE-low (dividing) CD4+ T cells sorted from an allogeneic mixed lymphocyte reaction. The CDR3 nucleotides are TGTGCCAGTGGGGGGACAACAAATAGCAATCAGCCCCAGCATTTT. This codes for CASGGTTNSNQPQHF.